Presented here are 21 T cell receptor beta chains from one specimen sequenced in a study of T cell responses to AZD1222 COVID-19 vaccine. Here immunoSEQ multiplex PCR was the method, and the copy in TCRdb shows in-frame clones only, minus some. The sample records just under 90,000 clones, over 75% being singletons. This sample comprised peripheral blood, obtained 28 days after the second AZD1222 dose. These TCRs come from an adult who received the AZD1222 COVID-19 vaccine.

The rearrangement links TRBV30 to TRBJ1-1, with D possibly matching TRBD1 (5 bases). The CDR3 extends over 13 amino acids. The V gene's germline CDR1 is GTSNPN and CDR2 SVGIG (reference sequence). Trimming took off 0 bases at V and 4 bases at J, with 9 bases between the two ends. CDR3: CAWSVSDSTEAFF. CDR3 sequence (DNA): TGTGCCTGGAGTGTATCTGACAGCACTGAAGCTTTCTTT. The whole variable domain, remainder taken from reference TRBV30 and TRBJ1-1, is SQTIHQWPATLVQPVGSPLSLECTVEGTSNPNLYWYRQAAGRGLQLLFYSVGIGQISSEVPQNLSASRPQDRQFILSSKKLLLSDSGFYLCAWSVSDSTEAFFGQGTRLTVV.

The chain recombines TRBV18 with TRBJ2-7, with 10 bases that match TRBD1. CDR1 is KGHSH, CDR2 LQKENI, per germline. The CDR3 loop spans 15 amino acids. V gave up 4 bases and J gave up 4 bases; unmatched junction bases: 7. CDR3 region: CASSQGTGVIYEQYF. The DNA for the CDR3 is TGTGCCAGCTCACAGGGGACAGGGGTGATTTACGAGCAGTACTTC. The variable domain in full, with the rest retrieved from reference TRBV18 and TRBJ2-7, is NAGVMQNPRHLVRRRGQEARLRCSPMKGHSHVYWYRQLPEEGLKFMVYLQKENIIDESGMPKERFSAEFPKEGPSILRIQQVVRGDSAAYFCASSQGTGVIYEQYFGPGTRLTVT.

Here the CDR3 reads CASSPRYTNTEAFF. The CDR3 nucleotides read TGCGCCAGCAGCCCCAGGTACACGAACACTGAAGCTTTCTTT. The rearrangement joins TRBV5-1 to TRBJ1-1; no definite D call. V lost 4 bases to trimming and J lost 1 base, with 11 bases between them. CDR3 length: 14 residues. CDR1 is SGHRS and CDR2 is YFSETQ in the germline V gene.

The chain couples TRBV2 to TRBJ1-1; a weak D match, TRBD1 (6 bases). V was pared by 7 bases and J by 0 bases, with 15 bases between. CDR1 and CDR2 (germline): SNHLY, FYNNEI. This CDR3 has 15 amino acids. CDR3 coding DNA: TGTGCCAGCACTTGGGGGCAGCTTATGAACACTGAAGCTTTCTTT. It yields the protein CASTWGQLMNTEAFF.

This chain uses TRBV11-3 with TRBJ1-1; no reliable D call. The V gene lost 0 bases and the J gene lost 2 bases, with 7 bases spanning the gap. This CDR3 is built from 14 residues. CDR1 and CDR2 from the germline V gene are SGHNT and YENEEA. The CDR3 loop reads CASSLELSNTEAFF. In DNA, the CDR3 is TGTGCCAGCAGCTTAGAACTGAGTAACACTGAAGCTTTCTTT.

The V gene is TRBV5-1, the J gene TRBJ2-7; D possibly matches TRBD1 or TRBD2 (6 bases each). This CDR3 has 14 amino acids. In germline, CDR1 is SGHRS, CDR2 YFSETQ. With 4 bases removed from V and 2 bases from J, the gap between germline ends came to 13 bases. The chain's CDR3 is CASSTSGAAYEQYF. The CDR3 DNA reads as TGCGCCAGCAGCACCTCGGGGGCAGCCTACGAGCAGTACTTC.

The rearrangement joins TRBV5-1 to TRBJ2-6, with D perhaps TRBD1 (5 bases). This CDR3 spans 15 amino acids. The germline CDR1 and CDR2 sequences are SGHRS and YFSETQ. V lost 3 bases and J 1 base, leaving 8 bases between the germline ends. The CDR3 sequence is CASSSQGSGANVLTF. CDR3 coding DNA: TGCGCCAGCAGCTCCCAGGGATCTGGGGCCAACGTCCTGACTTTC.

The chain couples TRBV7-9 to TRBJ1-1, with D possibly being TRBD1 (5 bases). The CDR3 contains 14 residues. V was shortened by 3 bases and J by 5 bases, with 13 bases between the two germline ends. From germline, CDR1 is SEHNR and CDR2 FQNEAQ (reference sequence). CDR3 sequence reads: CASSFGGIGTEAFF. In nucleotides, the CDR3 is TGTGCCAGCAGCTTTGGGGGGATTGGGACTGAAGCTTTCTTT.

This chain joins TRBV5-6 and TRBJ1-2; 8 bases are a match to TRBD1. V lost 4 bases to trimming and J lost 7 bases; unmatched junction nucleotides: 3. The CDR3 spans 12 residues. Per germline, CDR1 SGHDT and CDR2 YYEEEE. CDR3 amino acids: CASSPGGGGYTF. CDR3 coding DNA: TGTGCCAGCAGCCCAGGGGGCGGTGGCTACACCTTC.

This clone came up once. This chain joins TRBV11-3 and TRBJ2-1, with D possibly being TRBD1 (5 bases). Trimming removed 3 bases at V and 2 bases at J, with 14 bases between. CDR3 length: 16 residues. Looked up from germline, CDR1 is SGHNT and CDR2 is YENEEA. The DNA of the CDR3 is TGTGCCAGCAGCTTCAAACCAGGGCCCCCCTACAATGAGCAGTTCTTC. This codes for CASSFKPGPPYNEQFF.

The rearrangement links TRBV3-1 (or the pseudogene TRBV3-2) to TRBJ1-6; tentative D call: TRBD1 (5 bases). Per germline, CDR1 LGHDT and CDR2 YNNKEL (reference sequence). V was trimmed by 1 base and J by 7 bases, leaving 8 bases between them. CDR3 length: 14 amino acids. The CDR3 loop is CASSQVRGNSPLHF. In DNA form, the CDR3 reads TGTGCCAGCAGCCAAGTGCGGGGGAATTCACCCCTCCACTTT.

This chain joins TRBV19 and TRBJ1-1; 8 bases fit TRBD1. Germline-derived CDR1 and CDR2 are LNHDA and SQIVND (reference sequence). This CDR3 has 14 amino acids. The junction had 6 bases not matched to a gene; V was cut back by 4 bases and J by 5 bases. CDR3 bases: TGTGCCAGTAGTACCACAGGGGGGTGGACTGAAGCTTTCTTT. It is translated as CASSTTGGWTEAFF.

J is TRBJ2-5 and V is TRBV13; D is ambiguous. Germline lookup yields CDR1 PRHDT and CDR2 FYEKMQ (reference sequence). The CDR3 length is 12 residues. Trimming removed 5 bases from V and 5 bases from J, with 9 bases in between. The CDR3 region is CASSQVGETQYF. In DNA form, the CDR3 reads TGTGCCAGCAGCCAAGTAGGGGAGACCCAGTACTTC.

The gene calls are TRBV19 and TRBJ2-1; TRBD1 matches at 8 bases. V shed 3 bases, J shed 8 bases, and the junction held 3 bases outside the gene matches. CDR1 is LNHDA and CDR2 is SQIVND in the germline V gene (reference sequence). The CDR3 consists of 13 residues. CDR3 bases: TGTGCCAGTAGTATGACAGGGGCCGATGAGCAGTTCTTC. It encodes CASSMTGADEQFF.

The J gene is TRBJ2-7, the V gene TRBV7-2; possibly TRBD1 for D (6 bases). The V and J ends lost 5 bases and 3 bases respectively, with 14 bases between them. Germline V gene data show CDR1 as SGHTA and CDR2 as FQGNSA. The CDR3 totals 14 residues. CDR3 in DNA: TGTGCCAGCAGCCCCCAGCTACAGGGCTACGAGCAGTACTTC. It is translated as CASSPQLQGYEQYF.

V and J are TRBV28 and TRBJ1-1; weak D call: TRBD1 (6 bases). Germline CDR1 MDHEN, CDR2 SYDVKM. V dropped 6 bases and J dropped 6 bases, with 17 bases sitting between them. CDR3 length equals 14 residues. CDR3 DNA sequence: TGTGCCAGCAGCCCAGGGGAGGGTTTTTCTGAAGCTTTCTTT. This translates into CASSPGEGFSEAFF.

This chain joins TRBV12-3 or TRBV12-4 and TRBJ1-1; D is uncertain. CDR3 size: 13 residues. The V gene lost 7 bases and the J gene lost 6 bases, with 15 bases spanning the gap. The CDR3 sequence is CASTPQLSAEAFF. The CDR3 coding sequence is TGTGCCAGCACCCCTCAACTTAGCGCTGAAGCTTTCTTT.

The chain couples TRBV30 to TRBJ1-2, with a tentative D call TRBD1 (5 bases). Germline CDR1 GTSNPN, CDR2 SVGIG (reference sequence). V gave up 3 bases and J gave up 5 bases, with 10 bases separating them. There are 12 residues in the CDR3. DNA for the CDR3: TGTGCCTGGAGGGGACGGGCATATGGCTACACCTTC. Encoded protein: CAWRGRAYGYTF.

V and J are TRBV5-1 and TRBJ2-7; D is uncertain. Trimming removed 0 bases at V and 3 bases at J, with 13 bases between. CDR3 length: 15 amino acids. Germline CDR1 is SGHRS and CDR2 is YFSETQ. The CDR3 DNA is TGCGCCAGCAGCTTGGTTGACCCGGTAAACTACGAGCAGTACTTC. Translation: CASSLVDPVNYEQYF. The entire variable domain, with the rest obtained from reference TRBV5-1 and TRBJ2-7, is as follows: KAGVTQTPRYLIKTRGQQVTLSCSPISGHRSVSWYQQTPGQGLQFLFEYFSETQRNKGNFPGRFSGRQFSNSRSEMNVSTLELGDSALYLCASSLVDPVNYEQYFGPGTRLTVT.

The CDR3 DNA sequence: TGTGCCAGCAGCGTATCAGGGGGCGGAACTCAGCCCCAGCATTTT. Encoded protein: CASSVSGGGTQPQHF. V is TRBV9 and J is TRBJ1-5, with 8 bases identical to TRBD1. The germline V gene encodes CDR1 SGDLS and CDR2 YYNGEE. This CDR3 has 15 amino acids. The V segment lost 1 base and the J segment 6 bases; nucleotides outside the gene matches: 6.

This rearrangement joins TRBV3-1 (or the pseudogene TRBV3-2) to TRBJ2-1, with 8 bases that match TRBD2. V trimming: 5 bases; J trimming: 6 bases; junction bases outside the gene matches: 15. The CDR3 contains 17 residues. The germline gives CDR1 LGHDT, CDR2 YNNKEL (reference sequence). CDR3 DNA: TGTGCCAGCAGCTCCGAATTTGTAGAGCGGGGGTCCAATGAGCAGTTCTTC. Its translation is CASSSEFVERGSNEQFF.